This T cell receptor beta chain was captured by sequencing in a study of identical twins' blood T cells. Study-level background: Around 50 million reads came from approximately twelve libraries, six alpha, six beta. General observations from the study: Environmental influences on twin similarity could not be excluded.

A previously described protocol, modified, built RNA-based TCR cDNA libraries. TCRdb reprocessed the 5' RACE reads via MiXCR and lists one record per CDR3 protein. Among hundreds of thousands of distinct CDR3 sequences listed, over 25% were seen once. With regard to this clonotype: Its antigen remains unidentified. This may stem from a read error, because a much larger clone lies one nucleotide away.

The germline V and J ends were trimmed by 11 bases and 7 bases, with 20 bases remaining between them. CDR1 and CDR2 (germline): MNHNS, SASEGT. CDR3 length: 13 amino acids. The gene calls are TRBV6-1 and TRBJ1-1, with D hard to call. This TCR was recovered from a woman aged 18-55 years in good health. Sequencing was performed on PBMCs. The CDR3 spells CAARNGQRSEAFF. The CDR3 bases are TGTGCCGCCCGCAATGGGCAAAGGAGTGAAGCTTTCTTT.